Below are 5 T cell receptor beta chains sequenced from a single sample in a study of technical replicates of blood from a few donors. Clones were sequenced by immunoSEQ multiplex PCR, and TCRdb holds only the in-frame ones, with some missing. The table includes approximately 51,000 clones, about 93% detected once. Sequenced input: PBMCs. The source of these receptors is a human donor in good health. Some clones in this sample may be carry-over from other donors' samples.

The rearrangement uses TRBV5-6 and TRBJ1-4; D is unclear. Germline CDR1 is SGHDT and CDR2 is YYEEEE. V lost 0 bases and J lost 5, with 5 bases in between. The CDR3 spans 13 residues. CDR3: CASSLVRNEKLFF. The CDR3 nucleotides are TGTGCCAGCAGCTTGGTGAGAAATGAAAAACTGTTTTTT.

This clone was observed once. This chain connects TRBV6-5 to TRBJ2-3; a possible D gene is TRBD1 (6 bases). Germline CDR1 and CDR2: MNHEY and SVGAGI. The V end was cut by 5 bases, the J end by 3 bases, with 12 bases between. CDR3 length: 14 amino acids. CDR3 sequence reads: CASSRQAYTDTQYF. The DNA of the CDR3 is TGTGCCAGCAGTAGACAGGCCTATACAGATACGCAGTATTTT.

The chain carries TRBV6-1 and TRBJ1-2, with 9 bases lining up with TRBD1. V trimming: 3 bases; J trimming: 7 bases; junction bases outside the gene matches: 6. Germline CDR1 MNHNS, CDR2 SASEGT. The CDR3 is made up of 14 amino acids. The DNA for the CDR3 is TGTGCCAGCAGTGAGAGGACAGGGGTAGGTGGCTACACCTTC. Its protein is CASSERTGVGGYTF.

J is TRBJ2-7 and V is TRBV7-6, with D possibly being TRBD2 (5 bases). V gave up 1 base and J gave up 6 bases, with 10 bases separating them. Germline V lookup: CDR1 SGHVS, CDR2 FNYEAQ. The CDR3 is 13 amino acids. CDR3 amino acids: CASSLGAAGEQYF. Here the CDR3 DNA reads TGTGCCAGCAGCTTAGGCGCCGCGGGCGAGCAGTACTTC. Supplemented by reference TRBV7-6 and TRBJ2-7, the full variable domain reads GAGVSQSPRYKVTKRGQDVALRCDPISGHVSLYWYRQALGQGPEFLTYFNYEAQQDKSGLPNDRFSAERPEGSISTLTIQRTEQRDSAMYRCASSLGAAGEQYFGPGTRLTVT.

V and J are TRBV7-2 and TRBJ1-2; no reliable D call. The V and J ends lost 2 bases and 2 bases respectively, with 9 bases between them. Germline CDR1 SGHTA, CDR2 FQGNSA. The CDR3 spans 14 residues. The CDR3 DNA is TGTGCCAGCAGCTTACTACAGCCCAACTATGGCTACACCTTC. Its protein is CASSLLQPNYGYTF.